Following are 26 T cell receptor beta chains from one sample sequenced in a study of identical twins. TCRdb re-called the 5' RACE reads with MiXCR, one entry per CDR3 protein. Of approximately 630,000 distinct CDR3 sequences in the sample, about 7% are singletons; the top ten hold around 1.6%. This sample also belongs to another study, concerning yellow fever vaccine responses in identical twins.

The sample consisted of PBMCs. These receptors were obtained from a woman aged 18-35 years in good health.

The chain recombines TRBV20-1 with TRBJ2-3; TRBD2 is a possible D gene (6 bases). The CDR3 totals 15 residues. Per the germline V gene, CDR1 is DFQATT and CDR2 is SNEGSKA (reference sequence). The V end lost 5 bases, the J end lost 4 bases, and 19 bases lay between the germline ends. The CDR3 DNA reads as TGCAGTGCTGGGGGGTTACTAGCCCTCCCAGATACGCAGTATTTT. This sequence encodes CSAGGLLALPDTQYF.

This clonotype appeared many times. This sequence joins TRBV7-9 and TRBJ2-1, with 9 bases aligning to TRBD2. CDR1 is SEHNR, CDR2 FQNEAQ, per germline (reference sequence). The length of the CDR3 is 15 residues. The ends lost 1 base at V and 7 bases at J; junction bases unmatched: 5. As DNA, the CDR3 is TGTGCCAGCAGCTTAGAGGGACTAGCAGTGAATGAGCAGTTCTTC. Its protein product is CASSLEGLAVNEQFF.

This clonotype showed up many times. V usage is TRBV28 and J usage is TRBJ2-1, with D perhaps given as TRBD1 or TRBD2 (6 bases each). This CDR3 has 15 residues. Germline CDR1 is MDHEN and CDR2 is SYDVKM. Between the trimmed V and J ends, which lost 8 bases and 4 bases, there was a span of 18 bases. The CDR3 region is CASGPWGRGYNEQFF. The CDR3 bases are TGTGCCAGCGGCCCATGGGGGCGGGGATACAATGAGCAGTTCTTC.

V is TRBV28 and J is TRBJ2-1; the match to TRBD2 covers 12 bases. The CDR3 length is 18 residues. Trimming cost V 1 base and J 3 bases; bases outside gene matches: 7. CDR1 is MDHEN, CDR2 SYDVKM, per germline. The CDR3 bases are TGTGCCAGCAGTTTATTGTCTAGCGGGAGGGTACGCTACAATGAGCAGTTCTTC. This gives the protein CASSLLSSGRVRYNEQFF. The full variable domain, completed using reference TRBV28 and TRBJ2-1, is DVKVTQSSRYLVKRTGEKVFLECVQDMDHENMFWYRQDPGLGLRLIYFSYDVKMKEKGDIPEGYSVSREKKERFSLILESASTNQTSMYLCASSLLSSGRVRYNEQFFGPGTRLTVL.

This clonotype was observed a handful of times. J is TRBJ2-3 and V is TRBV3-1; 9 bases agree with TRBD2. The germline gives CDR1 LGHDT, CDR2 YNNKEL (reference sequence). The CDR3 contains 16 residues. After removal of 3 bases from V and 2 bases from J, the junction contained 6 bases not matched to a gene. This CDR3 is CASSHEGLADTDTQYF. CDR3 sequence (DNA): TGTGCCAGCAGCCACGAGGGACTAGCCGACACAGATACGCAGTATTTT.

This clonotype was seen at least ten times. The J gene is TRBJ2-2, the V gene TRBV12-3 or TRBV12-4; TRBD1 matches 7 bases. After removal of 5 bases from V and 6 bases from J, the junction contained 6 bases not matched to a gene. This CDR3 spans 14 amino acids. CDR3 nucleotide sequence: TGTGCCAGCAGTCCAGACAGGGCTCCCGGGGAGCTGTTTTTT. The encoded protein is CASSPDRAPGELFF.

In its sample, this clonotype was seen a few times. This chain connects TRBV5-6 to TRBJ2-3; either TRBD1 or TRBD2 may fit D (5 bases each). V was pared by 5 bases and J by 1 base, with 17 bases between. Per germline, CDR1 SGHDT and CDR2 YYEEEE. The length of the CDR3 is 16 residues. CDR3 sequence (DNA): TGTGCCAGCAGAACCACAGGTCGGGATGGCACAGATACGCAGTATTTT. Encoded protein: CASRTTGRDGTDTQYF.

This clonotype was picked up many times. The chain combines TRBV5-1 with TRBJ2-3; tentatively, D is TRBD2 (5 bases). Deletions cut 4 bases from V and 6 bases from J, with 15 bases between. The CDR3 has 14 amino acids. Germline values: CDR1 SGHRS, CDR2 YFSETQ. CDR3 amino acids: CASSKPDGEDTQYF. The DNA for the CDR3 is TGCGCCAGCAGCAAACCCGACGGGGAGGATACGCAGTATTTT.

This clonotype was picked up many times. The gene calls are TRBV27 and TRBJ1-2; D is ambiguous. There are 13 residues in the CDR3. Trimming stripped 6 bases from V and 4 bases from J, with 12 bases between. Germline CDR1 and CDR2: MNHEY and SMNVEV (reference sequence). The CDR3 coding sequence is TGTGCCAGCAGCCCAGGACGGACCTATGGCTACACCTTC. Its protein product is CASSPGRTYGYTF.

CDR3 nucleotide sequence: TGTGCCAGCATAAGTAAGAGGTCCTACAATGAGCAGTTCTTC. Amino acid sequence: CASISKRSYNEQFF. This sequence joins TRBV12-3 or TRBV12-4 and TRBJ2-1; D is unresolved. With 7 bases removed from V and 1 base from J, the gap between germline ends came to 11 bases. This CDR3 comprises 14 residues.

This clonotype has only one observation. CDR3 bases: TGCGCCAGCAGTCTTATCCCTTTCCACTTTGCTGGGGCCAACGTCCTGACTTTC. Translation: CASSLIPFHFAGANVLTF. The J gene is TRBJ2-6, the V gene TRBV23-1; D uncertain. TRBV23-1 counts as an open reading frame of uncertain function. This CDR3 spans 18 amino acids. Trimming shortened V by 4 bases and J by 2 bases, and 18 bases separated the two germline ends.

This CDR3 is CASSDGVQETQYF. As DNA, the CDR3 is TGCGCCAGCAGTGATGGCGTCCAAGAGACCCAGTACTTC. This chain uses TRBV10-2 with TRBJ2-5; D is ambiguous. The germline gives CDR1 WSHSY, CDR2 SAAADI. Trimming removed 3 bases from V and 1 base from J, with 6 bases in between. The CDR3 sequence is 13 residues long.

This clonotype has just a few counts. The chain is built from TRBV11-1 and TRBJ2-1; 7 nucleotides align to TRBD2. The germline CDR1 and CDR2 sequences are SGHAT and FQDESV (reference sequence). The CDR3 runs to 18 residues. Unmatched junction bases numbered 15, after V lost 3 bases and J lost 4 bases. CDR3 coding DNA: TGTGCCAGCAGCTTCGTCCAGTCTAGCGGAGGCGCTTACAATGAGCAGTTCTTC. This encodes CASSFVQSSGGAYNEQFF.

This sequence joins TRBV15 and TRBJ2-7; D gene unclear. Germline loops: CDR1 LNHNV, CDR2 YYDKDF (reference sequence). Trimming took 0 bases from V and 3 from J, leaving 6 bases between them. The CDR3 length is 13 residues. CDR3 amino acids: CATSRDLSYEQYV. For the CDR3, the DNA is TGTGCCACCAGCAGAGATTTGAGCTACGAGCAGTACGTC.

The chain carries TRBV5-1 and TRBJ2-7; 13 bases are a match to TRBD2. The CDR3 consists of 15 residues. Germline V lookup: CDR1 SGHRS, CDR2 YFSETQ. The J segment lost 9 bases and the V segment lost 7 bases, leaving 13 bases of the junction unmatched. CDR3 sequence: CASRPIGLAGVGQYF. In DNA form, the CDR3 reads TGCGCCAGCCGACCCATAGGACTAGCGGGAGTCGGGCAGTACTTC. The variable domain in full, with the rest retrieved from reference TRBV5-1 and TRBJ2-7, is KAGVTQTPRYLIKTRGQQVTLSCSPISGHRSVSWYQQTPGQGLQFLFEYFSETQRNKGNFPGRFSGRQFSNSRSEMNVSTLELGDSALYLCASRPIGLAGVGQYFGPGTRLTVT.

This clonotype was recorded a few times. This chain uses TRBV10-3 with TRBJ2-7, with a tentative D call TRBD1 (5 bases). The CDR3 loop spans 12 amino acids. The germline V and J ends were trimmed by 2 bases and 4 bases, with 6 bases remaining between them. Per the germline V gene, CDR1 is ENHRY and CDR2 is SYGVKD. CDR3 residues: CAISEKGYEQYV. The CDR3 nucleotides read TGTGCCATCAGTGAGAAGGGGTACGAGCAGTACGTC.

This clonotype has a count of ten or more. The chain carries TRBV5-1 and TRBJ1-2, with D perhaps TRBD1 (6 bases). V was shortened by 0 bases and J by 4 bases, with 10 bases between the two germline ends. This CDR3 has 14 amino acids. CDR1 SGHRS and CDR2 YFSETQ come from the germline V gene. The chain's CDR3 is CASSLGQGPYGYTF. CDR3 bases: TGCGCCAGCAGCTTGGGGCAGGGGCCCTATGGCTACACCTTC.

V and J are TRBV6-2 or TRBV6-3 and TRBJ2-1; 7 bases agree with TRBD1. In germline, CDR1 is MNHEY, CDR2 SVGEGT. The V and J ends lost 6 bases and 6 bases, in that order; junction bases with no gene match: 8. The CDR3 totals 14 residues. The CDR3 sequence is CASRRTGVSNEQFF. In DNA, the CDR3 is TGTGCCAGCAGGAGGACAGGAGTTTCCAATGAGCAGTTCTTC.

The chain's CDR3 is CASRGTGTANEQFF. The CDR3, as DNA: TGTGCCAGCAGAGGGACCGGGACCGCCAATGAGCAGTTCTTC. V and J are TRBV5-5 and TRBJ2-1; D possibly uses TRBD1 or TRBD2 (5 bases each). The CDR3 contains 14 residues. V was cut by 5 bases and J by 6 bases, with 15 bases left in between. Germline CDR1 reads SGHKS; CDR2 reads YYEKEE (reference sequence).

This clonotype was seen repeatedly, ten times or more. This CDR3 is CASSLANRRYEQYF. DNA of the CDR3: TGTGCCAGCAGTTTGGCTAACAGACGCTACGAGCAGTACTTC. The chain combines TRBV28 with TRBJ2-7; no reliable D call. V was shortened by 3 bases and J by 3 bases, with 12 bases between the two germline ends. CDR3 length: 14 residues. Germline-derived CDR1 and CDR2 are MDHEN and SYDVKM.

The chain couples TRBV28 to TRBJ2-7; TRBD1 might be the D (5 bases). Germline lookup yields CDR1 MDHEN and CDR2 SYDVKM. V was clipped by 4 bases and J by 2 bases, with 9 bases between them. The CDR3 length is 13 residues. The CDR3 spells CASSSRQTYEQYF. The CDR3 DNA is TGTGCCAGCAGTTCCAGACAGACCTACGAGCAGTACTTC.

This clonotype has ten or more counts. This chain links TRBV5-1 with TRBJ1-1, with a tentative D call TRBD1 (5 bases). The CDR3 covers 16 residues. Trimming pared 0 bases from V and 5 bases from J, leaving 17 bases between. CDR1 is SGHRS, CDR2 YFSETQ, per germline. This CDR3 is CASSLEGVSLRTEAFF. CDR3 coding DNA: TGCGCCAGCAGCTTGGAAGGGGTGAGCTTGAGGACTGAAGCTTTCTTT.

CDR3 residues: CSAKGNTEAFF. CDR3 DNA sequence: TGCAGTGCTAAGGGGAACACTGAAGCTTTCTTT. J is TRBJ1-1 and V is TRBV20-1, with D uncertain. V was shortened by 4 bases and J by 1 base, with 4 bases between the two germline ends. Germline V lookup: CDR1 DFQATT, CDR2 SNEGSKA (reference sequence). This CDR3 has 11 residues.

At least ten counts were recorded for this clonotype. The CDR3 DNA is TGTGCCAGCAGTTTCTACCGGGGGGGTGGCACCGGGGAGCTGTTTTTT. Protein sequence: CASSFYRGGGTGELFF. The V call is TRBV12-3 or TRBV12-4, the J call TRBJ2-2, with 8 bases that match TRBD2. With V trimmed by 3 bases and J by 4 bases, 7 bases remained unmatched. The CDR3 has 16 residues.

This clonotype was seen only a few times. V gene TRBV2 combines with J gene TRBJ2-3; the D gene is possibly TRBD2 (5 bases). V lost 4 bases and J lost 5, with 10 bases in between. Germline CDR1 reads SNHLY; CDR2 reads FYNNEI. The CDR3 totals 13 residues. CDR3 DNA: TGTGCCAGCAGTGGCCTGGGGAGAGATACGCAGTATTTT. Amino acids: CASSGLGRDTQYF.

There are many counts of this clonotype. V usage is TRBV12-3 or TRBV12-4 and J usage is TRBJ2-1; TRBD2 aligns across 12 bases. Trimming removed 7 bases from V and 7 bases from J; junction bases left unmatched: 5. The length of the CDR3 is 14 residues. As DNA, the CDR3 is TGTGCCAGCAATAGGCTAGCGGGGGGGAATGAGCAGTTCTTC. Translating it yields CASNRLAGGNEQFF.